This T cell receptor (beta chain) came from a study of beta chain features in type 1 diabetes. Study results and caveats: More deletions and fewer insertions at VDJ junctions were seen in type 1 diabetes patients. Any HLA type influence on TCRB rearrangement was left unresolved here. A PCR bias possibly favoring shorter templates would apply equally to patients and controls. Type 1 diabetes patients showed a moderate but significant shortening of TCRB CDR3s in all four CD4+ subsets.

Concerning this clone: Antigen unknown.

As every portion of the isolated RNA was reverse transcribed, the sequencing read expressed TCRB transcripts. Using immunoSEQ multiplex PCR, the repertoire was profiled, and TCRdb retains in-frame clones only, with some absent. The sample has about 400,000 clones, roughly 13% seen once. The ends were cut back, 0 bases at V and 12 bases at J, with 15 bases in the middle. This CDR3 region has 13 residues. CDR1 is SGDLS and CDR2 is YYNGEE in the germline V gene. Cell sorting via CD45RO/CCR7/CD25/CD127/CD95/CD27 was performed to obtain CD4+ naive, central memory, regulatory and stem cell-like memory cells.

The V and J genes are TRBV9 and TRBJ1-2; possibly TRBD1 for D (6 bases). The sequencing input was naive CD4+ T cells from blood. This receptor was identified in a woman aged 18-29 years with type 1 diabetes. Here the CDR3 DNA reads TGTGCCAGCAGCGTAGGGGGGCAGGGGCCGGACACCTTC. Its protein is CASSVGGQGPDTF.